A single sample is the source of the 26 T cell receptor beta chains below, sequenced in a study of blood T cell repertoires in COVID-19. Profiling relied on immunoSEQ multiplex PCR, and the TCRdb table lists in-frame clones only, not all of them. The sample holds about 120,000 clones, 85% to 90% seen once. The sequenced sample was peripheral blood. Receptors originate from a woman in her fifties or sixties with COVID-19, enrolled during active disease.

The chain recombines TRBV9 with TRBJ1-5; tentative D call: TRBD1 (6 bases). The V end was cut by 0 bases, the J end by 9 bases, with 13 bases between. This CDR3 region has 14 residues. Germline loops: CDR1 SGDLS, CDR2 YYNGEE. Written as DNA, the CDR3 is TGTGCCAGCAGCGTAGCTGGGGGCGATGGGCCCCAGCATTTT. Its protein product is CASSVAGGDGPQHF.

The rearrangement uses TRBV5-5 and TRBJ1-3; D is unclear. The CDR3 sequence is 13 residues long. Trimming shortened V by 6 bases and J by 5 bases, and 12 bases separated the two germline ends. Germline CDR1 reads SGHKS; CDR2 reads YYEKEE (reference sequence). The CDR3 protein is CASTTSGRNTIYF. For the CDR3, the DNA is TGTGCCAGCACCACGAGTGGGCGAAACACCATATATTTT.

CDR3 in amino acids: CASSLQGVGRGNEQFF. CDR3 nucleotides: TGCGCCAGCAGCTTACAGGGAGTTGGCAGGGGCAATGAGCAGTTCTTC. J is TRBJ2-1 and V is TRBV5-1; weak D call: TRBD1 (6 bases). Per germline, CDR1 SGHRS and CDR2 YFSETQ. V was clipped by 2 bases and J by 6 bases, with 18 bases between them. The CDR3 extends over 16 amino acids.

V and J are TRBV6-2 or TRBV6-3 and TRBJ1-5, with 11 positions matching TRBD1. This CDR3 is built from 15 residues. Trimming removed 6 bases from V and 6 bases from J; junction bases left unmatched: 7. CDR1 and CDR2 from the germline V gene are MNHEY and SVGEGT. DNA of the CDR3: TGTGCCAGCAGCACGGACAGGGGGCGTTTTCAGCCCCAGCATTTT. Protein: CASSTDRGRFQPQHF.

The DNA of the CDR3 is TGTGCCAGCAGTTACCGCAGGAACACTGAAGCTTTCTTT. Its translation: CASSYRRNTEAFF. J is TRBJ1-1 and V is TRBV6-5; D uncertain. The CDR3 runs 13 residues. Germline CDR1 and CDR2: MNHEY and SVGAGI. The ends were cut back, 2 bases at V and 1 base at J, with 5 bases in the middle.

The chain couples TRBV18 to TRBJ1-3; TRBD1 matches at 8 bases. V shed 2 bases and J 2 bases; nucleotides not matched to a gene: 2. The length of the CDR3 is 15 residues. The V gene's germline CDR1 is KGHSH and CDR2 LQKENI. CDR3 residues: CASSPMDRAGNTIYF. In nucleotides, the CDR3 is TGTGCCAGCTCACCAATGGACAGGGCTGGAAACACCATATATTTT. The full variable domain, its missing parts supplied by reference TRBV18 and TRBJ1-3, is NAGVMQNPRHLVRRRGQEARLRCSPMKGHSHVYWYRQLPEEGLKFMVYLQKENIIDESGMPKERFSAEFPKEGPSILRIQQVVRGDSAAYFCASSPMDRAGNTIYFGEGSWLTVV.

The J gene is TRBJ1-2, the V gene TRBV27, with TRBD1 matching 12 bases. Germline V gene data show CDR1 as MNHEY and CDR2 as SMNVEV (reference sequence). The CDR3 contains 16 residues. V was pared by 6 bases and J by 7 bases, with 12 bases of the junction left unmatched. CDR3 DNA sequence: TGTGCCAGCAGCCCCATCGCCGGGACAGGGGGCTTTGGCTACACCTTC. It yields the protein CASSPIAGTGGFGYTF.

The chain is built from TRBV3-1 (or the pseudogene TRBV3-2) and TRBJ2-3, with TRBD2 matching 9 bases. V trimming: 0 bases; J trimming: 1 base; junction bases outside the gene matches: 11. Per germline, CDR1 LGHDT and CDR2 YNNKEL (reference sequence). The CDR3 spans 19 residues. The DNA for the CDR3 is TGTGCCAGCAGCCAAGACTCTTCGGACTTAGCGGGGGGCACAGATACGCAGTATTTT. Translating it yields CASSQDSSDLAGGTDTQYF.

The chain's CDR3 is CASSARGSNEKLFF. The CDR3 region has the DNA TGTGCCAGTAGTGCCCGGGGATCTAATGAAAAACTGTTTTTT. This rearrangement joins TRBV19 to TRBJ1-4; D call uncertain. Looked up from germline, CDR1 is LNHDA and CDR2 is SQIVND (reference sequence). The CDR3 length is 14 residues. The V gene lost 5 bases and the J gene lost 3 bases, with 10 bases spanning the gap.

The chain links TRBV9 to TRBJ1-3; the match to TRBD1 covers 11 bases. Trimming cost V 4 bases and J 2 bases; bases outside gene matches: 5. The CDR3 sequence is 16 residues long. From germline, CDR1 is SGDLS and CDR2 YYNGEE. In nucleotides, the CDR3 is TGTGCCAGCAGCCCGCGGACAGGGGGCACTGGAAACACCATATATTTT. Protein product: CASSPRTGGTGNTIYF.

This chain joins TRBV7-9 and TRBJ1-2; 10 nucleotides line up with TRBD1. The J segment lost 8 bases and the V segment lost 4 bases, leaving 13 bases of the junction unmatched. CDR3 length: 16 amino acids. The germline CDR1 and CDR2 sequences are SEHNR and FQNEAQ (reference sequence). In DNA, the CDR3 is TGTGCCAGCAGCTCCCCCCTGTCCCGGGACAGGGGCGGCTACACCTTC. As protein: CASSSPLSRDRGGYTF. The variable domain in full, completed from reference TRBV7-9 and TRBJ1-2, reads DTGVSQNPRHKITKRGQNVTFRCDPISEHNRLYWYRQTLGQGPEFLTYFQNEAQLEKSRLLSDRFSAERPKGSFSTLEIQRTEQGDSAMYLCASSSPLSRDRGGYTFGSGTRLTVV.

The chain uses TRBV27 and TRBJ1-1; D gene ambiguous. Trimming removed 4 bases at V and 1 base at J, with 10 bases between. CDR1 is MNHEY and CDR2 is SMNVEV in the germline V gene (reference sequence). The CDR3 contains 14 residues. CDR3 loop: CASSSLTENTEAFF. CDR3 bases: TGTGCCAGCAGTTCCCTCACAGAGAACACTGAAGCTTTCTTT.

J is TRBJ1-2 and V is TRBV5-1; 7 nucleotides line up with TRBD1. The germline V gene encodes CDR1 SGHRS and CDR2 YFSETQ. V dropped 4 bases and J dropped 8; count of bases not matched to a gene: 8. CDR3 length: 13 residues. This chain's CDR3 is CASSPGPDRGYTF. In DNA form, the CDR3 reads TGCGCCAGCAGCCCAGGGCCGGACAGGGGCTACACCTTC. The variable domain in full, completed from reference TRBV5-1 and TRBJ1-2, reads KAGVTQTPRYLIKTRGQQVTLSCSPISGHRSVSWYQQTPGQGLQFLFEYFSETQRNKGNFPGRFSGRQFSNSRSEMNVSTLELGDSALYLCASSPGPDRGYTFGSGTRLTVV.

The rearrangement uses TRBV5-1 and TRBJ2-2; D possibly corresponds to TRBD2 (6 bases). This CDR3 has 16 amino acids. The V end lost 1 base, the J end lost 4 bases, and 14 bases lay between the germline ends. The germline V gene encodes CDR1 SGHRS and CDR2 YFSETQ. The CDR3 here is CASSLTGDRGTGELFF. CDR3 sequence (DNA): TGCGCCAGCAGCTTGACGGGGGACCGGGGCACCGGGGAGCTGTTTTTT.

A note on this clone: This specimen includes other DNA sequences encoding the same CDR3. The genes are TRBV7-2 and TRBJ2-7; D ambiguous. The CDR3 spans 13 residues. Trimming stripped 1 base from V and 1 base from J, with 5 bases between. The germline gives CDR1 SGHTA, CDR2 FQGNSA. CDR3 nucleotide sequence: TGTGCCAGCAGCTTAGACCGGTCCTACGAGCAGTACTTC. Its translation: CASSLDRSYEQYF.

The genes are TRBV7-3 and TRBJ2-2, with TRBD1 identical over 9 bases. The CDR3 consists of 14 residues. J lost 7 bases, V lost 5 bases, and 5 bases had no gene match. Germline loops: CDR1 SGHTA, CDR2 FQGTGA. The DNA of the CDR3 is TGTGCCAGCAGCCAACAGGGGGCTAACGGGGAGCTGTTTTTT. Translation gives CASSQQGANGELFF.

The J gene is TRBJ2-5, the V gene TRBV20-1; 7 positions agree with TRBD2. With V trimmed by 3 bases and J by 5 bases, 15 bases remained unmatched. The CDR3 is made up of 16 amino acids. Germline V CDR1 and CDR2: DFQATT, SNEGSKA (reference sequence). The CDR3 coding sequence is TGCAGTGCTAGTCGGCCAGGTGTCTTGGGAGGGGAGACCCAGTACTTC. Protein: CSASRPGVLGGETQYF.

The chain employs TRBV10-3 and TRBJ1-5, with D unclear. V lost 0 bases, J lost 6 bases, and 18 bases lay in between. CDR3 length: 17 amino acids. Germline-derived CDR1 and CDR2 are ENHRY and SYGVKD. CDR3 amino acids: CAISESMAGKVVQPQHF. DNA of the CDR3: TGTGCCATCAGTGAGTCGATGGCAGGCAAGGTGGTTCAGCCCCAGCATTTT.

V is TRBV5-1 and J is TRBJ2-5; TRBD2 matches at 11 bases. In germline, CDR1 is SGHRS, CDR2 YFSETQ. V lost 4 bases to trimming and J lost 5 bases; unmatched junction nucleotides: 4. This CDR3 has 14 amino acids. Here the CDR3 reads CASSLSGGAETQYF. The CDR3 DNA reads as TGCGCCAGCAGCCTTAGCGGGGGGGCGGAGACCCAGTACTTC. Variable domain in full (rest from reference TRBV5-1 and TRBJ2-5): KAGVTQTPRYLIKTRGQQVTLSCSPISGHRSVSWYQQTPGQGLQFLFEYFSETQRNKGNFPGRFSGRQFSNSRSEMNVSTLELGDSALYLCASSLSGGAETQYFGPGTRLLVL.

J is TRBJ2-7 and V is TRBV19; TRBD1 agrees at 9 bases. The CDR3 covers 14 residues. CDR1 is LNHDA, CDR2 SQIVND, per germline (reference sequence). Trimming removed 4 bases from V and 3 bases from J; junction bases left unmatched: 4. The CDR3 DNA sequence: TGTGCCAGTAGTAGGGACAGGGCCTTCTACGAGCAGTACTTC. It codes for CASSRDRAFYEQYF.

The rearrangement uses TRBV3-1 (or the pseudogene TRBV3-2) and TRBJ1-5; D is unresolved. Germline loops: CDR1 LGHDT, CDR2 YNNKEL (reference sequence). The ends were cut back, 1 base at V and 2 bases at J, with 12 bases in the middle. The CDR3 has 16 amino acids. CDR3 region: CASSQGMGVRNQPQHF. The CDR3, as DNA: TGTGCCAGCAGCCAAGGGATGGGAGTTCGCAATCAGCCCCAGCATTTT.

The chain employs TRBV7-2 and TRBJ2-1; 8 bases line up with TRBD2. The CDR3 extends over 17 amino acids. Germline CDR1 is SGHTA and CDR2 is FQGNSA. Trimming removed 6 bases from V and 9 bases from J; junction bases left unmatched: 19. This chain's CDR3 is CASSTGLAGANGGEQFF. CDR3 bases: TGTGCCAGCAGTACAGGGCTAGCGGGTGCGAATGGTGGTGAGCAGTTCTTC.

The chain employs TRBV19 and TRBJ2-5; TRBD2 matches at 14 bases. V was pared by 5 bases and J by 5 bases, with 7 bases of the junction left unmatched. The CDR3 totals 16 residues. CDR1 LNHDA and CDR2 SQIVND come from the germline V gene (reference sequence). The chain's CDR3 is CASSPRTSGGRETQYF. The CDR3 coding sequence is TGTGCCAGTAGTCCCCGGACTAGCGGGGGGCGGGAGACCCAGTACTTC.

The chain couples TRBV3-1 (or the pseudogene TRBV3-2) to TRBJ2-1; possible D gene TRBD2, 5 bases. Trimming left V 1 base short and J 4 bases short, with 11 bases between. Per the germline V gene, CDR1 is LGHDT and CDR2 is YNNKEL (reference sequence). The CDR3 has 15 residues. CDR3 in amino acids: CASSQGTQLYNEQFF. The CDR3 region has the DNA TGTGCCAGCAGCCAAGGGACTCAACTTTACAATGAGCAGTTCTTC.

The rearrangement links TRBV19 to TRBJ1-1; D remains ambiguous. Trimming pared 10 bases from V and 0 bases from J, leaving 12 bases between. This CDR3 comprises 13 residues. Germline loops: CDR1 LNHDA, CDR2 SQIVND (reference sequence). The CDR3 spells CATSTRMNTEAFF. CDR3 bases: TGTGCCACCTCGACCAGGATGAACACTGAAGCTTTCTTT.

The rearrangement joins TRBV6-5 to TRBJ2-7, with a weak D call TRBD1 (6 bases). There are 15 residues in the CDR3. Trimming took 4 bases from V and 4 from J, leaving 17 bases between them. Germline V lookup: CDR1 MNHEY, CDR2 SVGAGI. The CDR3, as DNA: TGTGCCAGCAGTTTATTAGGGGGTTCGGGGTACGAGCAGTACTTC. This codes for CASSLLGGSGYEQYF.